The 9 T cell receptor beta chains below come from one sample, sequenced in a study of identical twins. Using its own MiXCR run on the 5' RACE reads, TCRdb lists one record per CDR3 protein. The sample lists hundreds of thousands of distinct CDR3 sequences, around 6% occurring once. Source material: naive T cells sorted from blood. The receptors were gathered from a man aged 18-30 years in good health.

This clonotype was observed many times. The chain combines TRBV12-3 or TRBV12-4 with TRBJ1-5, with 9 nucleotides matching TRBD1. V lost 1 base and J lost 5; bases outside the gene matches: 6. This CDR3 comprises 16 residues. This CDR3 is CASSLGGQGKDQPQHF. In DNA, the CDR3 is TGTGCCAGCAGTTTAGGCGGACAGGGGAAAGATCAGCCCCAGCATTTT.

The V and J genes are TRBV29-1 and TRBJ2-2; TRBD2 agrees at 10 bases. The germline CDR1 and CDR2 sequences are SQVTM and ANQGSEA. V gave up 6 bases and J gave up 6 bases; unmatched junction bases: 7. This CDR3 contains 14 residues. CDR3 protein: CSVGGLARAGELFF. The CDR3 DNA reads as TGCAGCGTGGGGGGACTAGCGAGAGCCGGGGAGCTGTTTTTT.

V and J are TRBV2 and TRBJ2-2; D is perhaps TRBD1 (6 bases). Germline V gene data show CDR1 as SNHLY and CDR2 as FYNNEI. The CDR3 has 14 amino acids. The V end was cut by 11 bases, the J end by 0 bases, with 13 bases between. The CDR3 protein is CAGWTVPNTGELFF. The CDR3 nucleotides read TGTGCCGGTTGGACAGTCCCGAACACCGGGGAGCTGTTTTTT.

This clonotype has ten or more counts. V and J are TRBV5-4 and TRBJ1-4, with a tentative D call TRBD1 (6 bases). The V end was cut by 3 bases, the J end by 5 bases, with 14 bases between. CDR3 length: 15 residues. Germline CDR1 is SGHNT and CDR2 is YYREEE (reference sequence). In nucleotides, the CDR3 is TGTGCCAGCAGCTCCGGGGGGGGCAGAAATGAAAAACTGTTTTTT. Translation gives CASSSGGGRNEKLFF. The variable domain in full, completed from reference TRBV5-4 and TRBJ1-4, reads ETGVTQSPTHLIKTRGQQVTLRCSSQSGHNTVSWYQQALGQGPQFIFQYYREEENGRGNFPPRFSGLQFPNYSSELNVNALELDDSALYLCASSSGGGRNEKLFFGSGTQLSVL.

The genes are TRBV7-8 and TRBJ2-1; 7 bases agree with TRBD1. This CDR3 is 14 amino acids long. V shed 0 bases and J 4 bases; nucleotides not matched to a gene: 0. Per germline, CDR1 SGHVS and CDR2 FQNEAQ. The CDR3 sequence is CASSLAGQYNEQFF. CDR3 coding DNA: TGTGCCAGCAGCTTAGCGGGACAGTACAATGAGCAGTTCTTC.

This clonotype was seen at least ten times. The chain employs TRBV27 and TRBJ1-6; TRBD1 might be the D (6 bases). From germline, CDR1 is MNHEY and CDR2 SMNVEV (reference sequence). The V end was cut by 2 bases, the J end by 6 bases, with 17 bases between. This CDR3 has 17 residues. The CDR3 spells CASSLHRGTNLNSPLHF. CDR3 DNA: TGTGCCAGCAGTTTACATCGGGGGACAAATCTTAATTCACCCCTCCACTTT.

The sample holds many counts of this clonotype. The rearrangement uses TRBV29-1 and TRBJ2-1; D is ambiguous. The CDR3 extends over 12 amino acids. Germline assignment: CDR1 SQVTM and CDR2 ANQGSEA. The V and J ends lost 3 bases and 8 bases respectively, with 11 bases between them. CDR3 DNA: TGCAGCGTTGAGGGTCAGCGTGATGAGCAGTTCTTC. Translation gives CSVEGQRDEQFF.

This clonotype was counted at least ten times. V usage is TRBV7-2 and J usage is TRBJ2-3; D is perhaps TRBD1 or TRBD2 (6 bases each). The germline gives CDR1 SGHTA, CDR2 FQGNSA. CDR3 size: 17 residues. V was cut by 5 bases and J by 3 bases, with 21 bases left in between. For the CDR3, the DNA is TGTGCCAGCAGCCCCCCCGCGTTGGGGGGCGTAACAGATACGCAGTATTTT. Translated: CASSPPALGGVTDTQYF.

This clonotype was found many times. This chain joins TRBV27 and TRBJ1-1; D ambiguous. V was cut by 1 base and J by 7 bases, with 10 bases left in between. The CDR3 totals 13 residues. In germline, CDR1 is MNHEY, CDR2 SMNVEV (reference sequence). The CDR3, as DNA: TGTGCCAGCAGTTTATTCGGCGGATATGAAGCTTTCTTT. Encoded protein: CASSLFGGYEAFF.